The source of this TCR beta chain is a study of blood T cell repertoires in COVID-19. The overall study: The United States, Italy and Spain provided the acute and convalescent COVID-19 samples. Sources were T cells, B-cell-depleted T cells, or PBMCs; the material itself was cDNA or gDNA.

Per the original data handling: Amplification of reference gene primers provided the estimated nucleated cell counts. TCRdb's table, derived via immunoSEQ multiplex PCR, lists solely in-frame clones and lacks some. For V, J and clone size, that table is used; D and trimming come from the DNA. The repertoire holds around 250,000 clones, with roughly nine tenths as singletons. V lost 5 bases, J lost 3 bases, and 14 bases lay in between. Germline assignment: CDR1 SGHTA and CDR2 FQGTGA. The CDR3 is made up of 14 amino acids. What was sequenced was peripheral blood. The chain uses TRBV7-3 and TRBJ2-7; D may be TRBD1 (7 bases). The clonotype originates from a woman aged 55-69 years who had recovered from COVID-19. DNA of the CDR3: TGTGCCAGCAGCCCTCAGGGGGGACACTACGAGCAGTACTTC. Translating it yields CASSPQGGHYEQYF.